Listed below are T cell receptor beta chains from one sample, sequenced in a study of blood T cells in healthy people across ages. Using its own MiXCR run on the 5' RACE reads, TCRdb lists one record per CDR3 protein. The sample holds over a million distinct CDR3 sequences, 42% seen once. The sequencing input was blood. The source of these receptors is a woman younger than 35 in good health. CDR3s include the opening cysteine and the closing phenylalanine or tryptophan. D genes are given only for firm matches. Clone size appears in some rows only: once, few, many, or a class for an expanded clone.

few TRBJ1-2 . TRBV20-1 TGCAGTGCTCTCGACAGAGTATATGGCTACACCTTC CSALDRVYGYTF
. TRBJ2-3 TRBD2 TRBV29-1 TGCAGCGTTCCGACTAGGGGTAGCGGGAGCACAGATACGCAGTATTTT CSVPTRGSGSTDTQYF
once TRBJ1-2 . TRBV6-5 TGTGCCAGCAGTGATAGGTCTAACTATGACTACACCTTC CASSDRSNYDYTF
. TRBJ2-5 . TRBV9 TGTGCCAGCAGCCCAGGGGTCTTCCAAGAGACCCAGTACTTC CASSPGVFQETQYF
. TRBJ2-1 . TRBV4-2 TGTGCCAGCAGCGAACTGGGCGGAGAGTGTTACAATGAGCAGTTCTTC CASSELGGECYNEQFF
. TRBJ1-2 TRBD1 TRBV7-9 TGTGCCAGCAATAAATTCGGACAGGTGAACTATGGCTACACCTTC CASNKFGQVNYGYTF
once TRBJ2-1 . TRBV4-3 TGCGCCAGCAGCCAAGAGATTGCTGGGGAGCAGTTCTTC CASSQEIAGEQFF
few TRBJ2-7 . TRBV13 TGTGCCAGCAGCCGAACTAGCTCTTCGGGGCAGTACTTC CASSRTSSSGQYF
few TRBJ2-7 . TRBV4-3 TGCGCCAGCAGCCAAGATATGGGGAAGGACGAGCAGTACTTC CASSQDMGKDEQYF
many TRBJ2-1 . TRBV5-1 TGCGCCAGCAGCTTGAGTTGGCTTCTTGGGGATGAGCAGTTCTTC CASSLSWLLGDEQFF
. TRBJ2-3 . TRBV24-1 TGTGCCACCAGGGGCGCGATGGCAGATACGCAGTATTTT CATRGAMADTQYF
few TRBJ2-1 . TRBV10-3 TGTGCCATCAGTGGGGCCTCGGGGATTGCTGACAATGAGCAGTTCTTC CAISGASGIADNEQFF
few TRBJ2-3 . TRBV7-6 TGTGCCAGCAGCTCGAGTGACGGCACAGATACGCAGTATTTT CASSSSDGTDTQYF
. TRBJ2-7 TRBD2 TRBV12-3/TRBV12-4 TGTGCCAGCAGTTCTCGACTAGCGGGGGACCACGAGCAGTACTTC CASSSRLAGDHEQYF
. TRBJ2-7 . TRBV6-2/TRBV6-3 TGTGCCAGCAGGTGGGACAGCGGGATCTCCTACGAGCAGTACTTC CASRWDSGISYEQYF
few TRBJ1-1 TRBD1 TRBV25-1 TGTGCCAGCAGAAACAGGGGGAACACTGAAGCTTTCTTT CASRNRGNTEAFF
few TRBJ1-2 . TRBV4-2 TGTGCCAGCAGCCAAGGCCAGGGACAAAACTATGGCTACACCTTC CASSQGQGQNYGYTF
. TRBJ2-3 . TRBV19 TGTGCCAGTAGCCCCCTGGCTAGCGAAAGCACAGATACGCAGTATTTT CASSPLASESTDTQYF
. TRBJ2-1 . TRBV21-1 TGTGCCAGCAACTCTGACAGGACCTATTACAATGAGCAGTTCTTC CASNSDRTYYNEQFF
. TRBJ2-7 TRBD1 TRBV5-1 TGCGCCAGCAGCGGACTCAGGGGGCCAGATAATGAGCAGTACTTC CASSGLRGPDNEQYF